A single sample is the source of the 10 T cell receptor beta chains below, sequenced in a study of shared clonotypes between healthy human individuals. CD45RO-negative, CCR7-selected cells formed the naive CD8 fraction, which excluded terminally differentiated effector memory CD45RA+ cells. TCRdb's table, derived via immunoSEQ multiplex PCR, lists solely in-frame clones and lacks some. The data hold 760,000 or so clones, with about 96% observed a single time. Source material: naive CD8+ T cells sorted from blood. Receptors originate from a man aged 25 to 40 in good health.

The J gene is TRBJ2-4, the V gene TRBV7-2; 7 positions agree with TRBD1. Trimming removed 2 bases from V and 3 bases from J; junction bases left unmatched: 7. The CDR3 length is 16 residues. The germline CDR1 and CDR2 sequences are SGHTA and FQGNSA. The CDR3 nucleotides read TGTGCCAGCAGCTTACAGGGGGTATGGGTCAAAAACATTCAGTACTTC. Residues: CASSLQGVWVKNIQYF.

V usage is TRBV27 and J usage is TRBJ1-2, with D perhaps TRBD1 (5 bases). V gave up 8 bases and J gave up 4 bases, with 11 bases separating them. CDR3 length: 12 amino acids. Germline CDR1 MNHEY, CDR2 SMNVEV (reference sequence). The CDR3 region is CASSGGGYGYTF. The CDR3 DNA is TGTGCCAGCTCGGGGGGAGGCTATGGCTACACCTTC.

The chain uses TRBV29-1 and TRBJ1-1; D uncertain. Between the trimmed V and J ends, which lost 0 bases and 6 bases, there was a span of 5 bases. The CDR3 is made up of 11 amino acids. From germline, CDR1 is SQVTM and CDR2 ANQGSEA. CDR3 loop: CSVEEGAEAFF. CDR3 nucleotides: TGCAGCGTTGAAGAAGGCGCTGAAGCTTTCTTT.

This clone appeared once. V usage is TRBV5-6 and J usage is TRBJ1-2; TRBD1 aligns across 8 bases. Trimming cost V 4 bases and J 4 bases; bases outside gene matches: 9. Germline CDR1 SGHDT, CDR2 YYEEEE. This CDR3 contains 15 residues. This chain's CDR3 is CASSTGQGLIYGYTF. The CDR3 DNA follows: TGTGCCAGCAGCACCGGACAGGGATTGATCTATGGCTACACCTTC.

V and J are TRBV29-1 and TRBJ2-7; D not certain. CDR3 length: 13 amino acids. Trimming took 0 bases from V and 5 from J, leaving 11 bases between them. Germline V gene data show CDR1 as SQVTM and CDR2 as ANQGSEA. As DNA, the CDR3 is TGCAGCGTTGAAGATCGAGGTTCCAACGAGCAGTACTTC. As protein: CSVEDRGSNEQYF.

The chain has TRBV4-3 and TRBJ2-4; D remains unclear. Trimming shortened V by 5 bases and J by 0 bases, and 5 bases separated the two germline ends. Germline V gene sequence: CDR1 LGHNA, CDR2 YSLEER. The CDR3 totals 13 residues. As DNA, the CDR3 is TGCGCCAGCAGCGCGACAGCCAAAAACATTCAGTACTTC. This encodes CASSATAKNIQYF.

This clone was observed a single time. CDR3: CASSQGHDAYGYTF. In DNA form, the CDR3 reads TGTGCCAGCAGCCAAGGACATGACGCCTATGGCTACACCTTC. V usage is TRBV14 and J usage is TRBJ1-2; no definite D call. V dropped 1 base and J dropped 4 bases, with 10 bases sitting between them. The CDR3 is 14 residues long. Germline V gives CDR1 SGHDN, CDR2 FVKESK.

J is TRBJ2-7 and V is TRBV7-9; D may be TRBD1 (7 bases). CDR1 SEHNR and CDR2 FQNEAQ come from the germline V gene (reference sequence). The CDR3 is 15 residues long. Deletions cut 6 bases from V and 5 bases from J, with 20 bases between. The CDR3 DNA reads as TGTGCCAGCAGGGGTCAGGGGGGCACCAGTGACGAGCAGTACTTC. Translating gives CASRGQGGTSDEQYF. The whole variable domain, remainder taken from reference TRBV7-9 and TRBJ2-7, is DTGVSQNPRHKITKRGQNVTFRCDPISEHNRLYWYRQTLGQGPEFLTYFQNEAQLEKSRLLSDRFSAERPKGSFSTLEIQRTEQGDSAMYLCASRGQGGTSDEQYFGPGTRLTVT.

This clone is a singleton in its sample. CDR3 in amino acids: CASSQANAGGEKLFF. Written as DNA, the CDR3 is TGCGCCAGCAGCCAGGCAAATGCGGGAGGTGAAAAACTGTTTTTT. The chain recombines TRBV4-1 with TRBJ1-4; the D is unclear. There are 15 residues in the CDR3. The V gene lost 3 bases and the J gene lost 7 bases, with 15 bases spanning the gap. Germline loops: CDR1 MGHRA, CDR2 YSYEKL.

The rearrangement links TRBV5-6 to TRBJ2-5, with D unclear. The CDR3 is 12 residues long. The germline V gene has CDR1 SGHDT and CDR2 YYEEEE. V shed 0 bases and J shed 9 bases, with 9 bases lying between them. CDR3: CASSLGDGAQYF. CDR3 bases: TGTGCCAGCAGCTTGGGGGATGGGGCCCAGTACTTC.